Listed below are T cell receptor beta chains from one sample, sequenced in a study of OX40 agonist ivuxolimab in advanced cancers. Only in-frame clones appear in the TCRdb table, and some are missing; sequencing was by immunoSEQ multiplex PCR. The profile shows about 77,000 clones, around 83% of them singletons. The sequenced sample was CD4+ or CD8+ T cells sorted from blood, obtained in a trial of the OX40 agonist ivuxolimab. The receptor set was obtained from an adult with an advanced solid tumor such as melanoma, head and neck, liver or kidney cancer. CDR3s leave out the opening cysteine and the closing phenylalanine or tryptophan. Each record gives: clone size, V gene, CDR3 protein. For some rows the clone size is stated as once, few or many, or as a class when expanded; others skip it.

NA	TRBV5-4	ASSFAGVEKLF
NA	TRBV7-2	ASSFSPNTEAF
NA	TRBV11-3	ASSSPLGLAGGFEQY
NA	TRBV5-1	ASRPETGELF
NA	TRBV6-1	ASRAGLAGVDEQF
NA	TRBV7-2	ASSSTSGTEAF
few	TRBV11-2	ASSQSGSINNEQF
once	TRBV11-3	ASSLVGTYNEQF
NA	TRBV21-1	ASSKVDWGDTGELF
few	TRBV2	ASSDGQYNEQF
NA	TRBV13	ASSFHGGAGDTQY
once	TRBV5-6	ASSLFGQAYEQY
NA	TRBV27	ATKGLWTSGPPGELF
NA	TRBV15	ATSRDTDRGEQY
NA	TRBV14	ASSQVSVGNQPQH
once	TRBV7-2	ASSQRTGGSEKLF
NA	TRBV7-8	ASSLGQGKLF
NA	TRBV6-1	ASRQQGATNEKLF
NA	TRBV6-5	ATTGLDANREQY
NA	TRBV6-1	ASNWDRSYEQY
once	TRBV11-2	ASSRGSAGNTIY
NA	TRBV29-1	SVEGKRSDTQY